A single sample gave rise to the 3 T cell receptor beta chains below, sequenced in a study of T-cell reconstitution after alpha-beta-depleted transplantation in children. The TCRbeta library incorporated unique molecular identifiers. TCRdb independently ran MiXCR on the PCR reads; one entry per CDR3 protein. The data show about 440,000 distinct CDR3 sequences, about 40% seen once. The specimen was PBMCs, collected before TCRalphabeta/CD19-depleted stem cell transplant. Receptors were obtained from a girl aged 2 to 10 with aplastic anemia, due to receive a stem cell transplant.

The rearrangement uses TRBV11-2 and TRBJ2-1; TRBD2 aligns across 13 bases. The CDR3 runs 15 residues. Germline V gene data show CDR1 as SGHAT and CDR2 as FQNNGV. V lost 5 bases to trimming and J lost 16 bases; unmatched junction nucleotides: 14. The CDR3 bases are TGTGCCAGCAGCCTAGCTCTGCGGACTAGCGGGAGTTTATTCTTC. It encodes CASSLALRTSGSLFF. Full variable domain (rest looked up from reference TRBV11-2 and TRBJ2-1): EAGVAQSPRYKIIEKRQSVAFWCNPISGHATLYWYQQILGQGPKLLIQFQNNGVVDDSQLPKDRFSAERLKGVDSTLKIQPAKLEDSAVYLCASSLALRTSGSLFFGPGTRLTVL.

Only one count was recorded for this clonotype. CDR3 sequence reads: CSVAGAPTDTQYF. For the CDR3, the DNA is TGCAGCGTTGCGGGGGCCCCCACAGATACGCAGTATTTT. This chain uses TRBV29-1 with TRBJ2-3; either TRBD1 or TRBD2 may fit D (6 bases each). V lost 4 bases and J lost 2, with 10 bases in between. This CDR3 has 13 residues. Germline CDR1 is SQVTM and CDR2 is ANQGSEA.

This sequence joins TRBV4-1 and TRBJ1-3, with D possibly TRBD1 on 6 matching bases. This CDR3 has 17 residues. Germline CDR1 reads MGHRA; CDR2 reads YSYEKL. V shed 0 bases and J shed 0 bases, with 12 bases lying between them. CDR3 region: CASSQEGQPTSGNTIYF. The CDR3 DNA reads as TGCGCCAGCAGCCAAGAAGGACAGCCGACCTCTGGAAACACCATATATTTT.